The clone carrying this T cell receptor (gamma chain) was seen a few times. Its antigen is unidentified. These data originate in a study of Vδ1+ human thymocytes. Study-level results: Thymic TRG and TRD repertoires appeared highly polyclonal. TRD repertoires were essentially private, unlike widely shared TRG clonotypes.

The CDR3 extends over 16 amino acids. Per the germline V gene, CDR1 is EGSNGY and CDR2 is YDSYNSKV. The ends lost 3 bases at V and 3 bases at J; junction bases unmatched: 14. RNA was extracted from the cells and then reverse transcribed. The CDR3 regions were amplified by multiplex PCR from V-gene primers to a constant-region primer. TCRdb reprocessed the multiplex PCR reads through CATT. The sample lists tens of thousands of gamma-chain clones; 20% to 25% were seen once. The chain couples TRGV2 to TRGJ1 or TRGJ2. The source material was Vdelta1+ gamma-delta thymocytes from the thymus. Subset described: FACS-sorted CD3+ TCRalphabeta- TCRVdelta1+ TCRVdelta2- thymocytes. This TCR was recovered from a girl in the first two years of life who had congenital heart surgery. The CDR3 spells CATWDPGVARYYKKLF. Written as DNA, the CDR3 is TGTGCCACCTGGGACCCAGGGGTCGCTCGTTATTATAAGAAACTCTTT.